This T cell receptor (beta chain) comes out of a study of T cell responses to AZD1222 COVID-19 vaccine (TCRdb year 2021). Regarding the research as a whole: AZD1222 recipients with second doses at about 4 weeks or about 12 weeks were pooled, because spike-specific TCR depth and breadth did not differ between schedules. A total of 240 or so trial participants underwent TCR sequencing, of whom 207 had received two doses of AZD1222 and around 25 had received two doses of the MenACWY control vaccine. Trial participants were enrolled by age into subgroups of 18-55, 56-69 and 70-plus years, and around 150, 28 and 57 TCR-sequenced participants, respectively, were included in these subgroups.

Reading the label with the study, this specimen's time point is: baseline before first vaccination. The vaccinee samples were drawn from two UK trials, COV001 and COV002, one of which was a single-blind randomized controlled phase 2/3 trial testing AZD1222 (ChAdOx1 nCoV-19) in healthy adults. For TCRbeta chain sequencing, PBMC samples from trial participants were taken at day 0 and at day 28 after the second dose. Trimming takes 6 bases from V and 4 bases from J, and the germline ends sit 10 bases apart. Measured from the cysteine to the phenylalanine, the CDR3 is 13 residues long. Only CDR3 DNA remains: 39 bases, in frame from the first base. The paper as a whole reports these results and caveats: After two AZD1222 doses, both the breadth and the depth of spike-specific TCRs were significantly higher than at day 0 and than in MenACWY recipients. The whole spike protein was spanned by vaccine-associated CD4 TCRs, and dominant responses were seen in regions 160-218 and 743-854. Participants were mostly white British, with more females than males. The authors suggested clonal diversity may have been underestimated. Conclusions about previously exposed vaccinees were limited because only 5 or 6 AZD1222 recipients were SARS-CoV-2 seropositive at baseline. No day 14 peak-response samples were available, so repertoires were characterized only after the peak T cell response. Epitopes outside the regions mutated in the B.1.351 and B.1.1.7 variants were reportedly recognized by nearly half of the unique spike-specific TCRs. The 56-69-year group was small, and its depth increase did not reach significance, likely because of low power.

As for this clone: This receptor's antigen is unknown. No base-level quality is on record; no much larger clone is a single base apart.

The CDR3 regions of human TCRbeta chains were analyzed by immunosequencing. In the source study's methods: TCRs in the repertoires were matched against a reference library of SARS-CoV-2-specific TCRs that had been generated with the MIRA antigen-specificity platform. Breadth meant the fraction of unique TCRs that were SARS-CoV-2-associated, whereas depth meant the fraction of total T cells that were SARS-CoV-2-associated. Each spike-specific TCR was assigned to its reactive spike region and to a CD4 or CD8 class using the MIRA data. Log10-transformed breadth and depth values were compared by one-way ANOVA with Sidak's multiple comparisons tests. The source is immuneACCESS, and TCRdb retained only in-frame sequences with V and J called. Part of the clones is not carried over; for the studies checked, unresolved V genes explain less than half of this, and the remainder is unexplained. Clonal size and the V and J genes are those of that table, whereas D and trimming came from the DNA. In this sample the table shows around 60,000 clones, approximately 90% of which occur a single time. The ten largest clones take up roughly 5% of the sample.

The clonotype was recovered from an adult in good health. This sample comprised peripheral blood, obtained on day 0 of AZD1222 vaccination. Recombination connected TRBV12-3 or TRBV12-4 to TRBJ1-5; the D gene is possibly TRBD1, with 6 bases matching. The encoded CDR3 is CASSGQINQPQHF. The DNA sequence follows: TGTGCCAGCAGCGGACAGATAAATCAGCCCCAGCATTTT.